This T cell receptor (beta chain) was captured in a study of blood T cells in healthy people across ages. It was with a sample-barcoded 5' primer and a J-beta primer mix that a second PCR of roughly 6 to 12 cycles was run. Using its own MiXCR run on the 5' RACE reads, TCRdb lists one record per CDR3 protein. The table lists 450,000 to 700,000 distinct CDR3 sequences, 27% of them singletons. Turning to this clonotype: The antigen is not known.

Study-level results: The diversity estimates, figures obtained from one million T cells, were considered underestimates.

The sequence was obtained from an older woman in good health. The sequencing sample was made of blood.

CDR3 DNA sequence: TGTGCCAACCCAACAGAGACCCAGTACTTC. This translates into CANPTETQYF. The rearrangement joins TRBV6-1 to TRBJ2-5; D is ambiguous. CDR1 MNHNS and CDR2 SASEGT come from the germline V gene. There are 10 residues in the CDR3. Trimming left V 10 bases short and J 4 bases short, with 7 bases between.